A single sample gave rise to the 26 T cell receptor beta chains below, sequenced in a study of blood T cells in healthy people across ages. The authors ran a second PCR of about 7 to 12 cycles using a sample-barcoded 5' primer and a J-beta primer mix. Via MiXCR, TCRdb re-called the 5' RACE reads, giving one row per CDR3 protein. This table holds approximately 2,000,000 distinct CDR3 sequences, about 39% found once. Sequences were obtained from blood. The source is a human donor in good health.

This clonotype was seen a handful of times. CDR3 region: CASTSYTSYEQYF. The CDR3 DNA reads as TGTGCCAGCACCTCTTACACTTCCTACGAGCAGTACTTC. This chain uses TRBV7-2 with TRBJ2-7; no reliable D call. The ends were cut back, 7 bases at V and 1 base at J, with 11 bases in the middle. This CDR3 comprises 13 residues. The germline V gene encodes CDR1 SGHTA and CDR2 FQGNSA.

In DNA form, the CDR3 reads TGTGCCAGCAGCGTAGCAGTGGGGTACTATGGCTACACCTTC. Translated: CASSVAVGYYGYTF. The chain is built from TRBV9 and TRBJ1-2, with D unclear. CDR1 SGDLS and CDR2 YYNGEE come from the germline V gene. CDR3 size: 14 residues. The ends were cut back, 0 bases at V and 3 bases at J, with 9 bases in the middle.

V is TRBV10-3 and J is TRBJ1-1; D is possibly TRBD1 (5 bases). V lost 7 bases and J 5 bases, leaving 14 bases between the germline ends. Germline V gene data show CDR1 as ENHRY and CDR2 as SYGVKD. This CDR3 has 13 residues. CDR3 loop: CAITFGEGTEAFF. In DNA, the CDR3 is TGTGCCATCACTTTCGGGGAGGGGACTGAAGCTTTCTTT.

This clonotype has ten or more counts. This rearrangement joins TRBV4-2 to TRBJ2-5; tentatively, D is TRBD1 (6 bases). Looked up from germline, CDR1 is LGHNA and CDR2 is YNFKEQ. Trimming took off 2 bases at V and 5 bases at J, with 12 bases between the two ends. CDR3 length: 14 residues. The CDR3 sequence is CASSQNGQGETQYF. CDR3 sequence (DNA): TGTGCCAGCAGCCAAAACGGGCAGGGGGAGACCCAGTACTTC.

The V call is TRBV12-3 or TRBV12-4, the J call TRBJ1-2; D is uncertain. Trimming removed 3 bases at V and 3 bases at J, with 11 bases between. This CDR3 has 14 amino acids. The CDR3 spells CASSFGSRYYGYTF. CDR3 bases: TGTGCCAGCAGTTTTGGCAGCCGATACTATGGCTACACCTTC.

This clonotype appeared a single time. This sequence joins TRBV7-2 and TRBJ2-1; 7 nucleotides line up with TRBD2. CDR3 length: 14 amino acids. V lost 0 bases to trimming and J lost 13 bases; unmatched junction nucleotides: 9. Germline lookup yields CDR1 SGHTA and CDR2 FQGNSA. CDR3 coding DNA: TGTGCCAGCAGCTTAGCGTCCCGGGGGGAGACCCAGTTCTTC. Amino acid sequence: CASSLASRGETQFF.

The chain employs TRBV12-3 or TRBV12-4 and TRBJ2-4, with 7 bases fitting TRBD1. The CDR3 is made up of 16 amino acids. V shed 6 bases, J shed 0 bases, and the junction held 8 bases outside the gene matches. The CDR3: CASSKTGELAKNIQYF. The CDR3 coding sequence is TGTGCCAGCAGCAAAACAGGGGAGCTAGCCAAAAACATTCAGTACTTC.

This clonotype was observed a handful of times. The chain uses TRBV2 and TRBJ2-1, with TRBD2 as a possible D gene (6 bases). Per the germline V gene, CDR1 is SNHLY and CDR2 is FYNNEI. The V and J ends lost 7 bases and 5 bases respectively, with 18 bases between them. CDR3 length: 15 residues. The CDR3 spells CASILTSAINNEQFF. The CDR3 coding sequence is TGTGCCAGCATCCTGACTAGTGCAATCAACAATGAGCAGTTCTTC.

The genes are TRBV5-1 and TRBJ2-1; 14 nucleotides match TRBD2. CDR3 length: 15 residues. J was trimmed by 12 bases and V by 0 bases; bases with no gene match: 5. CDR1 SGHRS and CDR2 YFSETQ come from the germline V gene. The CDR3 nucleotides are TGCGCCAGCAGCTTGGGACTAGCGGGGGGGCTGGGGCAGTTCTTC. Translated: CASSLGLAGGLGQFF.

This clonotype occurred a few times. This CDR3 is CASSLVSEGGTAEQFF. In DNA form, the CDR3 reads TGCGCCAGCAGCTTGGTTTCAGAGGGGGGCACCGCGGAGCAGTTCTTC. The J gene is TRBJ2-1, the V gene TRBV5-1; possibly TRBD1 or TRBD2 for D (6 bases each). Germline values: CDR1 SGHRS, CDR2 YFSETQ. V was pared by 0 bases and J by 10 bases, with 20 bases between. The CDR3 extends over 16 amino acids. The whole variable domain, filled in from reference TRBV5-1 and TRBJ2-1, reads KAGVTQTPRYLIKTRGQQVTLSCSPISGHRSVSWYQQTPGQGLQFLFEYFSETQRNKGNFPGRFSGRQFSNSRSEMNVSTLELGDSALYLCASSLVSEGGTAEQFFGPGTRLTVL.

This chain connects TRBV24-1 to TRBJ1-2; no reliable D call. V gave up 4 bases and J gave up 8 bases, with 13 bases separating them. The CDR3 is 13 residues long. Germline V CDR1 and CDR2: KGHDR, SFDVKD. Written as DNA, the CDR3 is TGTGCCACCAGTGAAGGGAGGGAAGAAGGCTACACCTTC. This gives the protein CATSEGREEGYTF.

The table lists this clonotype with a few counts. V is TRBV15 and J is TRBJ2-5, with 12 bases aligning to TRBD2. The CDR3 covers 15 residues. J lost 5 bases, V lost 2 bases, and 3 bases had no gene match. CDR1 LNHNV and CDR2 YYDKDF come from the germline V gene (reference sequence). The DNA of the CDR3 is TGTGCCACCAGCAGATGGACTAGCGGGGTTGAGACCCAGTACTTC. This gives the protein CATSRWTSGVETQYF.

The rearrangement uses TRBV29-1 and TRBJ1-1; D is perhaps TRBD1 (5 bases). Germline CDR1 is SQVTM and CDR2 is ANQGSEA. The germline V and J ends were trimmed by 7 bases and 0 bases, with 12 bases remaining between them. This CDR3 is built from 13 residues. CDR3: CSAETEMNTEAFF. DNA for the CDR3: TGCAGCGCCGAGACAGAGATGAACACTGAAGCTTTCTTT. Combining the CDR3 with reference TRBV29-1 and TRBJ1-1 gives the whole variable domain SAVISQKPSRDICQRGTSLTIQCQVDSQVTMMFWYRQQPGQSLTLIATANQGSEATYESGFVIDKFPISRPNLTFSTLTVSNMSPEDSSIYLCSAETEMNTEAFFGQGTRLTVV.

The rearrangement links TRBV7-9 to TRBJ1-2; 10 nucleotides align to TRBD1. V shed 7 bases, J shed 4 bases, and the junction held 9 bases outside the gene matches. The CDR3 runs 15 residues. Germline lookup yields CDR1 SEHNR and CDR2 FQNEAQ (reference sequence). In DNA, the CDR3 is TGTGCCAGCAACCCACCGGGACAGGGGCCCTATGGCTACACCTTC. This sequence encodes CASNPPGQGPYGYTF.

This clonotype was seen a handful of times. The rearrangement uses TRBV5-5 and TRBJ1-5, with D possibly being TRBD1 (6 bases). V shed 4 bases and J shed 6 bases, with 17 bases lying between them. Germline V gene sequence: CDR1 SGHKS, CDR2 YYEKEE (reference sequence). The CDR3 totals 15 residues. This CDR3 reads CASSVGRQGSQPQHF. The CDR3 DNA reads as TGTGCCAGCAGCGTTGGGCGGCAGGGGAGTCAGCCCCAGCATTTT.

J is TRBJ1-3 and V is TRBV7-9, with D hard to call. V shed 5 bases and J shed 7 bases, with 9 bases lying between them. Germline loops: CDR1 SEHNR, CDR2 FQNEAQ (reference sequence). The CDR3 consists of 12 residues. For the CDR3, the DNA is TGTGCCAGCAGCCAGAGACGGAACACCATATATTTT. The encoded protein is CASSQRRNTIYF.

The CDR3 reads CASSLVPTIMNTEAFF. In DNA form, the CDR3 reads TGTGCCAGCAGCTTAGTTCCCACAATAATGAACACTGAAGCTTTCTTT. The rearrangement joins TRBV11-2 to TRBJ1-1; no reliable D call. CDR3 length equals 16 residues. Germline V gene lookup returns CDR1 SGHAT and CDR2 FQNNGV. The germline V and J ends were trimmed by 1 base and 0 bases, with 12 bases remaining between them.

This clonotype has a handful of counts. J is TRBJ2-5 and V is TRBV7-8; D assignment may be TRBD1 or TRBD2 (6 bases each). Trimming removed 4 bases from V and 1 base from J, with 19 bases in between. This CDR3 spans 17 amino acids. CDR1 is SGHVS, CDR2 FQNEAQ, per germline. In DNA, the CDR3 is TGTGCCAGCAGCTCAGAGGGGGGCGTGCCCCCCCAAGAGACCCAGTACTTC. Translated, it gives CASSSEGGVPPQETQYF.

This chain uses TRBV5-1 with TRBJ2-5; tentatively, D is TRBD2 (6 bases). V lost 2 bases and J 0 bases, leaving 14 bases between the germline ends. CDR3 size: 16 residues. CDR1 is SGHRS and CDR2 is YFSETQ in the germline V gene. Written as DNA, the CDR3 is TGCGCCAGCAGCTTCGGAGGGGTGAAGTACCAAGAGACCCAGTACTTC. It codes for CASSFGGVKYQETQYF.

Written as DNA, the CDR3 is TGTGCCAGCAGCCAAGCACAGGGGGCGCCTACCGGGGAGCTGTTTTTT. This translates into CASSQAQGAPTGELFF. This chain joins TRBV4-2 and TRBJ2-2; TRBD1 aligns across 9 bases. The V segment lost 1 base and the J segment 5 bases; nucleotides outside the gene matches: 5. The CDR3 extends over 16 amino acids. Germline loops: CDR1 LGHNA, CDR2 YNFKEQ.

In its sample, this clonotype was seen a few times. The rearrangement uses TRBV10-2 and TRBJ2-3; 13 bases fit TRBD2. The CDR3 consists of 17 residues. V dropped 3 bases and J dropped 2; count of bases not matched to a gene: 5. The germline V gene encodes CDR1 WSHSY and CDR2 SAAADI. CDR3 bases: TGCGCCAGCAGTGACACGGGACTAGCGGGGCTCACAGATACGCAGTATTTT. Protein: CASSDTGLAGLTDTQYF.

The rearrangement links TRBV20-1 to TRBJ2-3, with 8 bases identical to TRBD2. V gave up 3 bases and J gave up 6 bases; unmatched junction bases: 2. The CDR3 has 12 amino acids. Germline CDR1 and CDR2: DFQATT and SNEGSKA (reference sequence). The CDR3 nucleotides read TGCAGTGCTAGCGGGAGGGGGGATACGCAGTATTTT. This sequence encodes CSASGRGDTQYF.

Details on this clonotype: Given the absence of the conserved phenylalanine or tryptophan at the CDR3 end, a read error is likely. The rearrangement joins TRBV9 to TRBJ1-1; no firm D call. V was clipped by 4 bases and J by 0 bases, with 10 bases between them. The CDR3 is 14 amino acids. CDR1 and CDR2 from the germline V gene are SGDLS and YYNGEE. CDR3 amino acids: CASSPRGLNTEAFL. CDR3 DNA sequence: TGTGCCAGCAGCCCCCGCGGGCTGAACACTGAAGCTTTCTTG.

Notes on this clonotype: A much larger clone differs by one base, so this may be a read error. The chain has TRBV15 and TRBJ2-4, with D unclear. The end of the DNA aligns better with TRBJ2-5, so the J call may be wrong. The V gene's germline CDR1 is LNHNV and CDR2 YYDKDF (reference sequence). The CDR3 has 11 residues. The CDR3 bases are TGTGCCACCAGCAGAGATGAGACCCAGTACTTC. It specifies CATSRDETQYF.

Only a few counts were recorded for this clonotype. The genes are TRBV7-2 and TRBJ2-4, with D uncertain. V lost 5 bases to trimming and J lost 8 bases, with 19 bases between them. The CDR3 runs 15 residues. Germline V CDR1 and CDR2: SGHTA, FQGNSA. The CDR3 nucleotides are TGTGCCAGCAGCCCCCCTACCATAGGTATCGACATTCAGTACTTC. As protein: CASSPPTIGIDIQYF.

Concerning this clonotype itself: An end of the junction differs from the germline gene, which may be a read error. The chain has TRBV20-1 and TRBJ1-6; D may be TRBD1 (6 bases). In germline, CDR1 is DFQATT, CDR2 SNEGSKA (reference sequence). This CDR3 contains 15 residues. The CDR3 sequence: CGARGVGTGNSPLHF. The CDR3 bases are TGCGGTGCTAGGGGGGTCGGGACGGGGAATTCACCCCTCCACTTT.